The sequence of this TCR beta chain was determined in a study of blood T cell repertoires in COVID-19. Across the study: Some COVID-19 samples were acute and others convalescent; all came from the United States, Italy and Spain.

TCRdb's copy holds only in-frame clones and misses some; the assay was immunoSEQ multiplex PCR. The sample lists roughly 200,000 clones; about 80% were seen once. Germline CDR1 LNHDA, CDR2 SQIVND (reference sequence). The CDR3 consists of 15 residues. The junction had 10 bases not matched to a gene; V was cut back by 8 bases and J by 2 bases. This clonotype was obtained from a man aged 55 to 70 with acute or convalescent COVID-19. The V gene is TRBV19, the J gene TRBJ1-1, with 8 bases fitting TRBD1. Input material: peripheral blood. The CDR3 loop is CASQKGTGLNTEAFF. The CDR3 DNA is TGTGCCAGTCAGAAAGGGACAGGTCTAAACACTGAAGCTTTCTTT.